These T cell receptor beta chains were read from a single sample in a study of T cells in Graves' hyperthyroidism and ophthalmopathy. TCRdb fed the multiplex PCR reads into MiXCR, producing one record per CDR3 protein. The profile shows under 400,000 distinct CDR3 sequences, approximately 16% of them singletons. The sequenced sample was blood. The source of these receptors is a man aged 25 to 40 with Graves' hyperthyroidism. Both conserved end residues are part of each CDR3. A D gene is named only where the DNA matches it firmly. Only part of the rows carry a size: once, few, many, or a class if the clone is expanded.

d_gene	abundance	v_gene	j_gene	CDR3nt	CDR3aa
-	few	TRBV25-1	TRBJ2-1	TGTGCCAGCAGTGTCCAGATGATGGGAGAGCAGTTCTTC	CASSVQMMGEQFF
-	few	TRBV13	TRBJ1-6	TGTGCCAGCAGGAAAGGAGGACAGCGAGCCAATTCACCCCTCCACTTT	CASRKGGQRANSPLHF
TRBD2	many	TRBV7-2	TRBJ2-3	TGTGCCAGCAGCTTAGTCCCTGGTCCTAGCGGGAGTTTAACAGATACGCAGTATTTT	CASSLVPGPSGSLTDTQYF
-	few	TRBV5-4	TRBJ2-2	TGTGCCAGCAGCCGGGAGCAGGGCGGCACCGGGGAGCTGTTTTTT	CASSREQGGTGELFF
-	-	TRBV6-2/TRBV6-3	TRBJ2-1	TGTGCCAGCAGTTCCCGGGATTCGATAAACTACAATGAGCAGTTCTTC	CASSSRDSINYNEQFF
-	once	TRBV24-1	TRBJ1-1	TGTGCCACCAGCTCGGGGGGATCACCCGAGGAGGCTTTCTTT	CATSSGGSPEEAFF
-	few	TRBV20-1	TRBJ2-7	TGCAGTGCTAGAGATGGGGGCGGGAGTGACGAGCAGTACTTC	CSARDGGGSDEQYF
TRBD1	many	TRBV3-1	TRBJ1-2	TGTGCCAGCAGCCAGACCCGGACAGGGGGCGGTTATGGCTACACCTTC	CASSQTRTGGGYGYTF
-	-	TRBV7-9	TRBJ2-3	TGTGCCAGCAGCTTCGAGATTGACACAGATACGCAGTATTTT	CASSFEIDTDTQYF
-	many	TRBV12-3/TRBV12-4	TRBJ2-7	TGTGCCAGCAGTCTTTTCTCATCCGAGCAGTACTTC	CASSLFSSEQYF
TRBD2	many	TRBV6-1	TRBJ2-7	TGTGCCAGCAGTGAAAGGAGGGCTAGCGGGACGGAGGAGCAGTACTTC	CASSERRASGTEEQYF
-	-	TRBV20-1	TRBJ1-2	TGCAGTGCTAGGGGCAATCAAGACTATGGCTACACCTTC	CSARGNQDYGYTF
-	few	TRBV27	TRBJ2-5	TGTGCCAGCAGTTTTGGCGGCAACCAAGAGACCCAGTACTTC	CASSFGGNQETQYF
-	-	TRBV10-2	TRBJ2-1	TGCGCCAGCAGCGGGCGACTTTTTGATGAGCAGTTCTTC	CASSGRLFDEQFF
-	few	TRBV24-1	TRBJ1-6	TGTGCCACCAGTAAAGGACAAACTAATTCACCCCTCCACTTT	CATSKGQTNSPLHF
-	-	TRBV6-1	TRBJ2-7	TGTGCCAGCAGAAATCCCGACAAGGACGAGCAGTACTTC	CASRNPDKDEQYF
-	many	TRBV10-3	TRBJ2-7	TGTGCCATCAGTGAGGGAGACTCCTACGAGCAGTACTTC	CAISEGDSYEQYF
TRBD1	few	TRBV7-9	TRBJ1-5	TGTGCCAGCAGCTTAGAAAAAGCAGGGGGTGGAAGCAATCAGCCCCAGCATTTT	CASSLEKAGGGSNQPQHF
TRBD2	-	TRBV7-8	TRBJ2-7	TGTGCCAGCAGCCGGGGCGGGGGACTGGAAGTTTACGAGCAGTACTTC	CASSRGGGLEVYEQYF
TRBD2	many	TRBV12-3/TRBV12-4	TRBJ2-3	TGTGCCAGCAGCCCCCGGACTAGCGGGATCACAGATACGCAGTATTTT	CASSPRTSGITDTQYF
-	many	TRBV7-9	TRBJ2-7	TGTGCCAGCAGCATTAGCAGGCTCTACGAGCAGTACTTC	CASSISRLYEQYF
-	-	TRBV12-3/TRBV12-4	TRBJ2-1	TGTGCCAGCAGTTCAGACAGATTAGAGCAGTTCTTC	CASSSDRLEQFF
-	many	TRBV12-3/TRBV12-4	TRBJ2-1	TGTGCCAGCAGTCCCCGGCACAACCAGTACAATGAGCAGTTCTTC	CASSPRHNQYNEQFF
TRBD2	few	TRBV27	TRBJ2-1	TGTGCCAGCAGCGCGGGGGCTAGCGGGTACAATGAGCAGTTCTTC	CASSAGASGYNEQFF
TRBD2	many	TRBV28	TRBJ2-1	TGTGCCACGCGGGGCCCCGGGACTAGCCTATACAATGAGCAGTTCTTC	CATRGPGTSLYNEQFF
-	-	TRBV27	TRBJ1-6	TGTGCCAGCAGTTTGGAAAGGACCTATTCACCCCTCCACTTT	CASSLERTYSPLHF
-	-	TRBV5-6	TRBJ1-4	TGTGCCAGCAGCTCCAGGGCGTTGAATGAAAAACTGTTTTTT	CASSSRALNEKLFF
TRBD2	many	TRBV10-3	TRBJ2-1	TGTGCCATCAGTGAACCAGCGGGAGTCGAGCAGTTCTTC	CAISEPAGVEQFF
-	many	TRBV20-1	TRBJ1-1	TGCAGTGCTACCCGTACAGAGAACACTGAAGCTTTCTTT	CSATRTENTEAFF
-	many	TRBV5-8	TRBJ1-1	TGTGCCAGCAGCTTGGACAGGGATGCTTTCTTT	CASSLDRDAFF
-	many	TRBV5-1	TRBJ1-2	TGCGCCAGCAGCTTGGTTCCGGGGTCGAATGGCTACACCTTC	CASSLVPGSNGYTF
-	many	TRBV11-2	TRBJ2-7	TGTGCCAGCAGCGTTGGTAGCGGATTCTACGAGCAGTACTTC	CASSVGSGFYEQYF
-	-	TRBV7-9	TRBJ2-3	TGTGCCAGCAGCGACGGGGCCTACCCCACAGATACGCAGTATTTT	CASSDGAYPTDTQYF
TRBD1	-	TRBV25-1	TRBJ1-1	TGTGCCAGCACCTCCGACCTACGACAGGGGATTTTCGTCACTGAAGCTTTCTTT	CASTSDLRQGIFVTEAFF
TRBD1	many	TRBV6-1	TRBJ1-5	TGTGCCAGCAGTCTCTACCGGGACAGTAGCAATCAGCCCCAGCATTTT	CASSLYRDSSNQPQHF
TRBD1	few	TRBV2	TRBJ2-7	TGTGCCAGCAGCTTTGACAGGGATGCCGCCGAGCAGTACTTC	CASSFDRDAAEQYF